This TCR beta chain comes out of a study of cytomegalovirus exposure and HLA in healthy donors. Researchers ran the PCR with 60 Vbeta and 13 Jbeta primers. TCRdb's table, derived via immunoSEQ multiplex PCR, lists solely in-frame clones and lacks some. The repertoire includes some 180,000 clones, roughly a tenth of them detected once, and approximately 1.5% sits in the top ten. The V gene's germline CDR1 is LNHDA and CDR2 SQIVND (reference sequence). There are 14 residues in the CDR3. The V end lost 7 bases, the J end lost 8 bases, and 20 bases lay between the germline ends. Worth noting for this clone: Its matching antigen is unknown.

Regarding the study as a whole: There were a few CMV-associated chains whose specificity for CMV antigens was confirmed in vitro.

Material: PBMCs. The chain carries TRBV19 and TRBJ1-2; possibly TRBD1 for D (6 bases). The clonotype was recovered from a woman in her twenties or thirties in good health and CMV-seropositive. This CDR3 reads CASTPIQGRKGYTF. Written as DNA, the CDR3 is TGTGCCAGTACCCCAATACAGGGACGGAAGGGCTACACCTTC. Filled out from reference TRBV19 and TRBJ1-2, the complete variable domain reads DGGITQSPKYLFRKEGQNVTLSCEQNLNHDAMYWYRQDPGQGLRLIYYSQIVNDFQKGDIAEGYSVSREKKESFPLTVTSAQKNPTAFYLCASTPIQGRKGYTFGSGTRLTVV.